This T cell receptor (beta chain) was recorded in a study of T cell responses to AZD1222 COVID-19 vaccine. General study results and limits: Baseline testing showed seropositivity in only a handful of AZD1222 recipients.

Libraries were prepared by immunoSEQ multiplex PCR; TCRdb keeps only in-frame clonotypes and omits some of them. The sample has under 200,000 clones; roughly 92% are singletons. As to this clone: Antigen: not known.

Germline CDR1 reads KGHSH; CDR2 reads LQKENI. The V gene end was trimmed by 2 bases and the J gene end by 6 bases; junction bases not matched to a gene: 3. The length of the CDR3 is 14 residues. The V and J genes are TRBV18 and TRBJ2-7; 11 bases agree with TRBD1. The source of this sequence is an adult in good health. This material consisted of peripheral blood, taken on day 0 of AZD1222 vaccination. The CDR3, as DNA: TGTGCCAGCTCACCAGGGACAGGGGGAGGCGAGCAGTACTTC. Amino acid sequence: CASSPGTGGGEQYF.